The 21 T cell receptor beta chains given below trace back to one sample, sequenced in a study of cytomegalovirus exposure and HLA in healthy donors. Both 60 Vbeta primers and 13 Jbeta primers went into the PCR. The repertoire was sequenced with immunoSEQ multiplex PCR; TCRdb's copy has only in-frame clones and lacks some. Among roughly 160,000 clones listed, around 79% were seen once. Sample: PBMCs. All receptors derive from a middle-aged man in good health and CMV-seronegative.

CDR3 nucleotide sequence: TGTGCCAGCAGTGACCTCAGGGACAGGAGTAATGAAAAACTGTTTTTT. Protein: CASSDLRDRSNEKLFF. The rearrangement links TRBV25-1 to TRBJ1-4, with 8 bases identical to TRBD1. V lost 3 bases and J lost 4; bases outside the gene matches: 7. The CDR3 covers 16 residues. Germline loops: CDR1 MGHDK, CDR2 SYGVNS.

The J gene is TRBJ1-2, the V gene TRBV9, with D unclear. Trimming took 1 base from V and 3 from J, leaving 4 bases between them. From germline, CDR1 is SGDLS and CDR2 YYNGEE. CDR3 length: 12 amino acids. Here the CDR3 DNA reads TGTGCCAGCAGCGTACCCGACTATGGCTACACCTTC. This encodes CASSVPDYGYTF.

The chain is built from TRBV7-6 and TRBJ2-3; 11 nucleotides match TRBD2. Germline loops: CDR1 SGHVS, CDR2 FNYEAQ. The CDR3 extends over 15 amino acids. The junction had 5 bases not matched to a gene; V was cut back by 6 bases and J by 3 bases. CDR3 loop: CASSLLAGGTDTQYF. The CDR3 DNA follows: TGTGCCAGCAGTTTGCTAGCGGGGGGAACAGATACGCAGTATTTT.

The V call is TRBV2, the J call TRBJ2-7; D is perhaps TRBD1 (5 bases). There are 14 residues in the CDR3. CDR1 is SNHLY, CDR2 FYNNEI, per germline. Trimming took 3 bases from V and 3 from J, leaving 12 bases between them. CDR3 protein: CASSDFRVFYEQYF. In DNA form, the CDR3 reads TGTGCCAGCAGTGATTTCAGGGTTTTCTACGAGCAGTACTTC.

The chain recombines TRBV7-2 with TRBJ2-3; TRBD1 matches at 7 bases. Germline V CDR1 and CDR2: SGHTA, FQGNSA. V shed 5 bases, J shed 6 bases, and the junction held 5 bases outside the gene matches. The CDR3 length is 13 residues. In DNA form, the CDR3 reads TGTGCCAGCAGCCTCGGACAGGACGATACGCAGTATTTT. Translated: CASSLGQDDTQYF.

V usage is TRBV7-3 and J usage is TRBJ1-1; D uncertain. There are 11 residues in the CDR3. Germline CDR1 SGHTA, CDR2 FQGTGA. Trimming cost V 3 bases and J 11 bases, with 10 bases left between them. In DNA, the CDR3 is TGTGCCAGCAGCTTTGGGCGCGAGGCTTTCTTT. It translates to CASSFGREAFF.

The chain links TRBV25-1 to TRBJ1-1; D perhaps matches TRBD1 (6 bases). Germline-derived CDR1 and CDR2 are MGHDK and SYGVNS. The CDR3 contains 13 residues. V lost 2 bases to trimming and J lost 7 bases, with 11 bases between them. CDR3 sequence reads: CASSETRDNEAFF. The CDR3 region has the DNA TGTGCCAGCAGTGAAACCCGGGACAATGAAGCTTTCTTT.

The rearrangement uses TRBV30 and TRBJ2-5; TRBD2 aligns across 9 bases. This CDR3 has 18 amino acids. Unmatched junction bases numbered 16, after V lost 3 bases and J lost 2 bases. Germline CDR1 GTSNPN, CDR2 SVGIG (reference sequence). The chain's CDR3 is CAWRRAYSGGIFQETQYF. CDR3 nucleotide sequence: TGTGCCTGGAGGAGGGCTTATAGCGGGGGAATTTTTCAAGAGACCCAGTACTTC.

The chain employs TRBV30 and TRBJ1-4; 8 bases map to TRBD1. V gave up 5 bases and J gave up 6 bases; unmatched junction bases: 11. The CDR3 extends over 15 amino acids. Germline CDR1 and CDR2: GTSNPN and SVGIG (reference sequence). The CDR3 DNA is TGTGCCTGGGCAGCCCCGGACAGGGAAGATGAAAAACTGTTTTTT. This codes for CAWAAPDREDEKLFF.

The V gene is TRBV10-1, the J gene TRBJ2-3; no clear D gene. This CDR3 comprises 13 residues. Germline assignment: CDR1 WNHNN and CDR2 SYGVQD (reference sequence). V gave up 8 bases and J gave up 4 bases, with 13 bases separating them. The CDR3 here is CASAGSGADTQYF. The CDR3 DNA sequence: TGCGCCAGCGCCGGGTCTGGAGCAGATACGCAGTATTTT.

J is TRBJ1-3 and V is TRBV10-3; TRBD1 is a possible D gene (5 bases). Trimming shortened V by 8 bases and J by 9 bases, and 20 bases separated the two germline ends. The germline gives CDR1 ENHRY, CDR2 SYGVKD. The CDR3 spans 14 residues. The CDR3 DNA is TGTGCCATCCGGGACTCATTGGGAAGGGCCACCATATATTTT. Its protein is CAIRDSLGRATIYF.

The CDR3 spells CASSLIGASTDTQYF. The CDR3 nucleotides are TGTGCCAGCAGCTTAATTGGGGCCAGCACAGATACGCAGTATTTT. The genes are TRBV7-3 and TRBJ2-3; D is possibly TRBD1 (5 bases). Between the trimmed V and J ends, which lost 1 base and 0 bases, there was a span of 8 bases. The CDR3 totals 15 residues. Germline loops: CDR1 SGHTA, CDR2 FQGTGA.

The chain uses TRBV9 and TRBJ2-7, with 7 bases matching TRBD1. V lost 3 bases, J lost 3 bases, and 3 bases stayed unmatched. CDR1 is SGDLS, CDR2 YYNGEE, per germline. The CDR3 is made up of 13 amino acids. The CDR3 loop reads CASSAGTDYEQYF. As DNA, the CDR3 is TGTGCCAGCAGCGCAGGGACAGACTACGAGCAGTACTTC.

This chain joins TRBV28 and TRBJ1-4; D not resolved. This CDR3 region has 13 residues. CDR1 and CDR2 (germline): MDHEN, SYDVKM. V lost 2 bases, J lost 4 bases, and 5 bases lay in between. CDR3 in amino acids: CASSLRDNEKLFF. The DNA for the CDR3 is TGTGCCAGCAGTTTACGGGATAATGAAAAACTGTTTTTT.

This chain links TRBV7-9 with TRBJ1-1; 8 nucleotides align to TRBD1. Germline V gene lookup returns CDR1 SEHNR and CDR2 FQNEAQ (reference sequence). V lost 4 bases to trimming and J lost 6 bases; unmatched junction nucleotides: 13. There are 16 residues in the CDR3. CDR3 nucleotides: TGTGCCAGCAGCTCGGTCCCGGGACAGGCCGTCGCTGAAGCTTTCTTT. The encoded protein is CASSSVPGQAVAEAFF.

This chain connects TRBV9 to TRBJ1-2; weak D call: TRBD1 (6 bases). Trimming stripped 0 bases from V and 7 bases from J, with 16 bases between. The CDR3 spans 15 residues. In germline, CDR1 is SGDLS, CDR2 YYNGEE. CDR3: CASSVDLGGRGGYTF. The CDR3, as DNA: TGTGCCAGCAGCGTAGACCTAGGGGGAAGGGGTGGCTACACCTTC.

This clone was counted only a few times. The V call is TRBV6-6, the J call TRBJ2-7, with 7 bases that match TRBD2. The ends lost 6 bases at V and 2 bases at J; junction bases unmatched: 10. There are 15 residues in the CDR3. Looked up from germline, CDR1 is MNHNY and CDR2 is SVGAGI (reference sequence). The CDR3 loop reads CASRRGGEGPYEQYF. In DNA form, the CDR3 reads TGTGCCAGCAGACGTGGGGGGGAGGGGCCCTACGAGCAGTACTTC.

The rearrangement joins TRBV5-1 to TRBJ2-5, with a weak D call TRBD1 (6 bases). The J call may be mistaken, given a closer DNA end match to TRBJ2-7. CDR1 and CDR2 (germline): SGHRS, YFSETQ. The CDR3 runs to 13 residues. The CDR3 DNA reads TGCGCCAGCAGTACGCAACAGGGTAGCGAGCAGTACTTC. Translating it yields CASSTQQGSEQYF.

This clone turned up a few times. The CDR3: CASSHTGGGPDNEQFF. DNA for the CDR3: TGCGCCAGCAGCCATACCGGCGGGGGGCCAGACAATGAGCAGTTCTTC. The genes are TRBV5-1 and TRBJ2-1; TRBD2 matches 8 bases. Trimming cost V 4 bases and J 5 bases; bases outside gene matches: 11. CDR3 length: 16 residues. The germline V gene has CDR1 SGHRS and CDR2 YFSETQ. The full variable domain, completed using reference TRBV5-1 and TRBJ2-1, is KAGVTQTPRYLIKTRGQQVTLSCSPISGHRSVSWYQQTPGQGLQFLFEYFSETQRNKGNFPGRFSGRQFSNSRSEMNVSTLELGDSALYLCASSHTGGGPDNEQFFGPGTRLTVL.

The J gene is TRBJ1-2, the V gene TRBV2; 9 nucleotides match TRBD1. This CDR3 spans 16 amino acids. Germline loops: CDR1 SNHLY, CDR2 FYNNEI. V shed 6 bases, J shed 8 bases, and the junction held 16 bases outside the gene matches. The chain's CDR3 is CASRLRDRELFYGYTF. The CDR3 DNA follows: TGTGCCAGCAGACTCCGGGACAGGGAGCTTTTCTACGGCTACACCTTC.

The genes are TRBV5-1 and TRBJ1-4, with D uncertain. Germline loops: CDR1 SGHRS, CDR2 YFSETQ. The V end was cut by 3 bases, the J end by 0 bases, with 9 bases between. This CDR3 contains 15 residues. The CDR3 reads CASSSLSATNEKLFF. Here the CDR3 DNA reads TGCGCCAGCAGCTCTCTAAGTGCAACTAATGAAAAACTGTTTTTT.